There are many counts of the clone carrying this T cell receptor beta chain. For unsorted samples, genomic DNA was extracted from around 95 million PBMCs. This record belongs to a study of shared clonotypes between healthy human individuals. Assay used: immunoSEQ multiplex PCR; TCRdb lists only in-frame clones, some missing. The repertoire holds some 450,000 clones, with more than 70% as singletons. Per germline, CDR1 SEHNR and CDR2 FQNEAQ (reference sequence). J gave up 7 bases and V 1 base, and 13 bases lay outside the gene matches. This CDR3 contains 17 residues. This rearrangement joins TRBV7-9 to TRBJ2-7, with TRBD2 matching 10 bases. The sample comprised PBMCs. This clonotype was sampled from a woman aged 40 to 49 in good health. Some clones in this sample may be carry-over from other donors' samples. The CDR3 nucleotides read TGTGCCAGCAGCTTAGGAGCGGGAGGGCCCTCCGGGGGTGAGCAGTACTTC. Residues: CASSLGAGGPSGGEQYF.